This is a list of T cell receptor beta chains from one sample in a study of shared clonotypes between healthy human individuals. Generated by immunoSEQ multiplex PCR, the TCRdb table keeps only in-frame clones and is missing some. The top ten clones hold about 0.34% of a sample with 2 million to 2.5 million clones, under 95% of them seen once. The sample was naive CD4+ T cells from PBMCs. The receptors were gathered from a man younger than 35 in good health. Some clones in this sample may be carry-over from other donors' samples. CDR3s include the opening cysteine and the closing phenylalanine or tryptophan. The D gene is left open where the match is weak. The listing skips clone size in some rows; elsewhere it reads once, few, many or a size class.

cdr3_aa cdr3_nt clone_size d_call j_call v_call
CASSVADGRTDTQYF TGTGCCAGCAGCGTAGCTGACGGGAGGACAGATACGCAGTATTTT . TRBD2 TRBJ2-3 TRBV9
CAWSGLTGKSYEQYF TGTGCCTGGAGTGGCCTGACAGGGAAATCCTACGAGCAGTACTTC . TRBD1 TRBJ2-7 TRBV30
CASSFGVLGYGYTF TGTGCCAGCAGCTTTGGGGTGCTGGGCTATGGCTACACCTTC . . TRBJ1-2 TRBV5-4
CASSWWTSGSYEQYF TGCGCCAGCAGCTGGTGGACTAGCGGATCATACGAGCAGTACTTC . TRBD2 TRBJ2-7 TRBV5-1
CAISERQPENTIYF TGTGCCATCAGTGAGAGGCAGCCCGAAAACACCATATATTTT . . TRBJ1-3 TRBV10-3
CASSSPGTDTQYF TGTGCCAGCAGCTCCCCGGGCACAGATACGCAGTATTTT . . TRBJ2-3 TRBV11-2
CASRLDSGYNEQFF TGTGCCAGCAGACTCGACTCGGGCTACAATGAGCAGTTCTTC . . TRBJ2-1 TRBV4-2
CASSLGQGNYGYTF TGTGCCAGCAGCTTAGGTCAGGGCAACTATGGCTACACCTTC . . TRBJ1-2 TRBV7-2
CASSLRAETQYF TGTGCCAGCTCCCTCCGGGCGGAGACCCAGTACTTC . . TRBJ2-5 TRBV7-2
CASSLRGVVVVPGELFF TGTGCCAGCAGTTTAAGAGGGGTAGTAGTCGTCCCCGGGGAGCTGTTTTTT . . TRBJ2-2 TRBV28
CASSPGTASGNTIYF TGTGCCAGCTCACCCGGGACGGCATCTGGAAACACCATATATTTT . . TRBJ1-3 TRBV18
CASSLGPGPGHEQFF TGTGCCAGCAGCTTGGGGCCGGGGCCAGGGCATGAGCAGTTCTTC . . TRBJ2-1 TRBV5-6
CASSYSRLGGPDTQYF TGTGCCAGCAGTTACTCGCGGTTAGGGGGGCCAGATACGCAGTATTTT . . TRBJ2-3 TRBV6-5
CASSRPSGQGANIQYF TGTGCCAGCAGTAGACCCTCGGGACAGGGGGCGAACATTCAGTACTTC . TRBD1 TRBJ2-4 TRBV27
CAWSTGAEDEQFF TGTGCCTGGAGTACGGGCGCGGAAGATGAGCAGTTCTTC once . TRBJ2-1 TRBV30
CASSVGSGRDYNEQFF TGTGCCAGCAGCGTAGGTAGCGGGAGAGACTACAATGAGCAGTTCTTC once TRBD2 TRBJ2-1 TRBV9
CASSQLTGWGGGYGYTF TGCGCCAGCAGCCAACTGACAGGGTGGGGTGGTGGCTATGGCTACACCTTC . TRBD1 TRBJ1-2 TRBV4-3
CASSLNRGNTEAFF TGTGCCAGCAGCTTGAACAGGGGAAACACTGAAGCTTTCTTT . TRBD1 TRBJ1-1 TRBV5-4
CASGDTGGTGQETQYF TGTGCCAGTGGGGATACAGGGGGCACTGGGCAAGAGACCCAGTACTTC . TRBD1 TRBJ2-5 TRBV28
CASSLDPSSADTQYF TGTGCCAGCAGCTTAGATCCTAGCTCGGCGGATACGCAGTATTTT once . TRBJ2-3 TRBV7-8
CASSIRDTNYGYTF TGTGCCAGTAGTATAAGGGACACCAACTATGGCTACACCTTC . . TRBJ1-2 TRBV19
CASSPIPTGAETQYF TGTGCCAGCTCACCAATTCCCACGGGAGCGGAGACCCAGTACTTC . . TRBJ2-5 TRBV18
CASSQEIGAGVYGYTF TGTGCCAGCAGCCAAGAAATAGGGGCAGGGGTCTATGGCTACACCTTC . . TRBJ1-2 TRBV4-2
CASSEATGVIGYTF TGTGCCAGCAGTGAAGCTACAGGGGTCATAGGCTACACCTTC . TRBD1 TRBJ1-2 TRBV2
CASSQDTRNTIYF TGCGCCAGCAGCCAAGATACAAGAAACACCATATATTTT . . TRBJ1-3 TRBV4-1
CASSLAIGTGAEAFF TGCGCCAGCAGCTTGGCCATTGGGACAGGGGCGGAAGCTTTCTTT . TRBD1 TRBJ1-1 TRBV5-1
CASSLRDNIYEQYF TGTGCCAGCAGTCTCCGGGACAACATATACGAGCAGTACTTC . . TRBJ2-7 TRBV6-1
CATRPGGGAKNIQYF TGTGCCACCCGCCCGGGGGGGGGCGCCAAAAACATTCAGTACTTC . TRBD2 TRBJ2-4 TRBV27
CAWRRAGGTDTQYF TGTGCCTGGAGAAGGGCGGGGGGCACAGATACGCAGTATTTT . TRBD2 TRBJ2-3 TRBV30
CASSLASGRIYEQFF TGTGCCAGCAGCTTGGCTAGCGGGAGGATCTATGAGCAGTTCTTC . TRBD2 TRBJ2-1 TRBV5-4
CASERDTHNEQFF TGTGCCAGCGAGCGGGACACCCACAATGAGCAGTTCTTC . . TRBJ2-1 TRBV2
CASSIRTENTEAFF TGCGCCAGCAGCATCCGGACAGAGAACACTGAAGCTTTCTTT . . TRBJ1-1 TRBV5-1
CASSSTGGRLTNTEAFF TGCGCCAGCAGTTCAACAGGAGGAAGACTGACGAACACTGAAGCTTTCTTT once . TRBJ1-1 TRBV5-1
CASRDAYEKLFF TGTGCCAGCAGGGACGCGTATGAAAAACTGTTTTTT . . TRBJ1-4 TRBV6-6
CASSLGWGSGNTIYF TGCGCCAGCAGCCTGGGGTGGGGGTCTGGAAACACCATATATTTT . . TRBJ1-3 TRBV4-1
CASSLIRDGEQYF TGTGCCAGCAGCTTAATTCGGGACGGCGAGCAGTACTTC . . TRBJ2-7 TRBV7-2
CASSDRVYEQYF TGTGCCAGCTCAGACAGGGTCTACGAGCAGTACTTC . TRBD1 TRBJ2-7 TRBV18
CASSLLATLSYEQYF TGTGCCAGCTCCCTACTAGCGACTCTCTCCTACGAGCAGTACTTC . TRBD2 TRBJ2-7 TRBV18
CAGSDFQGATEAFF TGTGCCGGCAGCGATTTCCAGGGGGCAACTGAAGCTTTCTTT once TRBD1 TRBJ1-1 TRBV2
CASSRELAGGYNEQFF TGCGCCAGCAGCAGGGAACTAGCGGGAGGCTACAATGAGCAGTTCTTC . TRBD2 TRBJ2-1 TRBV5-1
CASSISGDSYEQYF TGTGCCAGTAGTATTAGCGGAGACTCCTACGAGCAGTACTTC . . TRBJ2-7 TRBV19
CASSPDGRLYEQYF TGTGCCAGCTCACCGGATGGCAGACTCTACGAGCAGTACTTC . . TRBJ2-7 TRBV18
CASSQPVAGLLLNTEAFF TGCGCCAGCAGCCAACCGGTGGCAGGCTTACTTCTGAACACTGAAGCTTTCTTT . . TRBJ1-1 TRBV4-1
CASSLRGLANEQFF TGTGCCAGCAGCTTAAGGGGACTAGCCAATGAGCAGTTCTTC . TRBD2 TRBJ2-1 TRBV7-3
CASSPPNGGEQFF TGTGCCAGCTCACCACCCAATGGAGGTGAGCAGTTCTTC . . TRBJ2-1 TRBV18
CSVEQGTEKLFF TGCAGCGTTGAACAGGGGACTGAAAAACTGTTTTTT few . TRBJ1-4 TRBV29-1
CASRGSSAAVREQYF TGTGCCAGCAGGGGCTCTAGCGCGGCCGTTCGGGAGCAGTACTTC . . TRBJ2-7 TRBV28
CASSLGVDDAYNEQFF TGTGCCAGCAGCTTAGGGGTAGATGACGCCTACAATGAGCAGTTCTTC . . TRBJ2-1 TRBV11-3
CASSYSIGETQYF TGTGCCAGCAGTTACTCGATCGGAGAGACCCAGTACTTC . . TRBJ2-5 TRBV6-5
CASSLRLAGTGELFF TGTGCCAGCAGCTTGAGACTAGCAGGAACCGGGGAGCTGTTTTTT . TRBD2 TRBJ2-2 TRBV7-9